Listed below are T cell receptor beta chains from one sample, sequenced in a study of control samples from healthy donors and cancer patients. The table came from immunoSEQ multiplex PCR; TCRdb's copy has only in-frame clones and leaves some out. Among around 120,000 clones listed, more than 70% were seen once. The sequencing input was blood. Every receptor here comes from a woman aged 70 to 79 in good health. Both conserved end residues are part of each CDR3. The D gene is left open where the match is weak. Rows give clone size only sometimes, using once, few, many, or a class for an expanded clone.

TRBV14	NA	NA	TRBJ1-3	17	CASSQYRGYTSGNTIYF	TGTGCCAGCAGCCAATATCGTGGTTATACGTCTGGAAACACCATATATTTT
TRBV27	NA	NA	TRBJ2-3	16	CASSSRGSGTSDTQYF	TGTGCCAGCAGTTCCAGAGGTAGCGGAACCTCAGATACGCAGTATTTT
TRBV19	NA	NA	TRBJ1-4	15	CASGSASATNEKLFF	TGTGCCAGTGGGTCGGCTAGTGCAACTAATGAAAAACTGTTTTTT
TRBV7-2	few	NA	TRBJ2-1	13	CASKTDTYNEQFF	TGTGCCAGCAAAACAGACACCTACAATGAGCAGTTCTTC
TRBV28	NA	TRBD1	TRBJ1-3	14	CASRVGQAANTIYF	TGTGCCAGCAGGGTTGGACAGGCAGCAAACACCATATATTTT
TRBV7-9	NA	NA	TRBJ1-1	14	CASSLEGGAAEAFF	TGTGCCAGCAGCTTAGAGGGGGGTGCGGCTGAAGCTTTCTTT
TRBV5-4	NA	NA	TRBJ2-3	14	CASSLVTGQDTQYF	TGTGCCAGCAGCTTGGTAACGGGGCAAGATACGCAGTATTTT
TRBV6-6	NA	NA	TRBJ1-5	16	CASSRILGDSNQPQHF	TGTGCCAGCAGCCGTATCCTGGGAGATAGCAATCAGCCCCAGCATTTT
TRBV7-2	NA	NA	TRBJ1-3	17	CASSLVGTGKSGNTIYF	TGTGCCAGCAGCTTAGTGGGCACAGGGAAATCTGGAAACACCATATATTTT
TRBV5-1	NA	TRBD1	TRBJ1-4	14	CASSRDRGNEKLFF	TGCGCCAGCAGCCGGGACAGGGGGAACGAAAAACTGTTTTTT
TRBV7-9	NA	NA	TRBJ1-6	16	CASSKPGVNRNSPLHF	TGTGCCAGCAGCAAGCCAGGGGTAAACCGTAATTCACCCCTCCACTTT
TRBV27	NA	NA	TRBJ2-2	15	CASSFGTSGTGELFF	TGTGCCAGCAGTTTTGGCACTTCGGGGACCGGGGAGCTGTTTTTT
TRBV19	NA	TRBD1	TRBJ1-4	13	CARADRGNEKLFF	TGTGCCAGAGCGGACAGGGGTAATGAAAAACTGTTTTTT
TRBV2	NA	NA	TRBJ1-2	16	CASTPLTTADLGGYTF	TGTGCCAGCACCCCCCTTACCACAGCCGATTTAGGGGGCTACACCTTC
TRBV9	NA	NA	TRBJ2-7	13	CASSVGDLYEQYF	TGTGCCAGCAGCGTAGGGGATCTCTACGAGCAGTACTTC
TRBV19	NA	TRBD1	TRBJ1-6	13	CATRGLYNSPLHF	TGTGCCACCAGGGGGTTGTATAATTCACCCCTCCACTTT
TRBV10-3	NA	NA	TRBJ2-5	14	CAISESEGSETQYF	TGTGCCATCAGTGAGTCGGAAGGGTCCGAGACCCAGTACTTC
TRBV5-4	NA	TRBD2	TRBJ2-1	16	CASSLGQSGAYNEQFF	TGTGCCAGCAGCTTAGGCCAGAGCGGGGCTTACAATGAGCAGTTCTTC
TRBV24-1	NA	TRBD1	TRBJ2-7	15	CATSASGTGPYEQYF	TGTGCCACCAGTGCTTCCGGGACAGGGCCCTACGAGCAGTACTTC
TRBV6-5	once	NA	TRBJ1-4	15	CASSSAGHRDEKLFF	TGTGCCAGCAGTTCCGCGGGACACCGGGATGAAAAACTGTTTTTT
TRBV2	NA	TRBD1	TRBJ2-1	16	CLSRSLTGLTYNEPFF	TGCCTCAGTCGCAGCCTGACAGGGTTGACGTATAATGAGCCGTTCTTC
TRBV21-1	NA	NA	TRBJ2-7	14	CASSKYTWDYEQYF	TGTGCCAGCAGCAAATATACGTGGGACTACGAGCAGTACTTC
TRBV19	NA	TRBD1	TRBJ1-5	15	CASTPWQGDNQPQHF	TGTGCCAGTACTCCCTGGCAGGGGGACAATCAGCCCCAGCATTTT
TRBV4-1	NA	NA	TRBJ1-5	15	CASSQDAGLGQPQHF	TGCGCCAGCAGCCAAGACGCGGGGCTCGGGCAGCCCCAGCATTTT
TRBV12-3/TRBV12-4	NA	NA	TRBJ1-2	13	CASSLDSFYGYTF	TGTGCCAGCAGTTTAGACAGTTTCTATGGCTACACCTTC
TRBV5-1	once	NA	TRBJ2-2	15	CASSLGLPNTGELFF	TGCGCCAGCAGCTTGGGACTACCCAACACCGGGGAGCTGTTTTTT
TRBV5-1	NA	TRBD1	TRBJ1-1	15	CASSWETGAFTEAFF	TGCGCCAGCAGCTGGGAGACAGGGGCGTTCACTGAAGCTTTCTTT
TRBV7-3	NA	NA	TRBJ2-4	14	CASSSTQAWDIQYF	TGTGCCAGCAGCTCCACCCAAGCCTGGGACATTCAGTACTTC
TRBV9	NA	TRBD1	TRBJ1-1	16	CASSVGGQGRNTEAFF	TGTGCCAGCAGCGTAGGGGGACAGGGCCGGAACACTGAAGCTTTCTTT
TRBV28	NA	NA	TRBJ2-2	15	CASSFPSVVTGELFF	TGTGCCAGCAGTTTCCCATCCGTGGTCACCGGGGAGCTGTTTTTT
TRBV5-6	NA	NA	TRBJ1-5	14	CASSYRQPMGPQHF	TGTGCCAGCAGCTACCGACAGCCGATGGGGCCCCAGCATTTT
TRBV11-2	NA	NA	TRBJ2-3	12	CASSLGADTQYF	TGTGCCAGCAGCTTAGGCGCAGATACGCAGTATTTT
TRBV2	NA	NA	TRBJ1-6	12	CASSEQISPLHF	TGTGCCAGCAGTGAACAGATATCACCCCTCCACTTT
TRBV29-1	NA	TRBD1	TRBJ1-5	13	CSVVKNRGSPQHF	TGCAGCGTTGTTAAGAACAGGGGATCGCCCCAGCATTTT
TRBV19	few	NA	TRBJ1-6	15	CASSYSLSYNSPLHF	TGTGCCAGTAGTTATAGTCTCTCCTATAATTCACCCCTCCACTTT
TRBV7-9	NA	TRBD1	TRBJ1-2	15	CASIQRGQELDGYTF	TGTGCCAGCATCCAAAGGGGACAGGAACTCGATGGCTACACCTTC
TRBV10-3	few	TRBD1	TRBJ1-2	15	CAISEGQEGAIGYTF	TGTGCCATCAGTGAAGGACAGGAGGGGGCTATTGGCTACACCTTC
TRBV19	NA	NA	TRBJ1-5	15	CASRDRDGSNQPQHF	TGTGCCAGTAGAGACCGGGACGGTAGCAATCAGCCCCAGCATTTT
TRBV2	NA	NA	TRBJ1-1	11	CASSEVTEAFF	TGTGCCAGCAGTGAAGTCACTGAAGCTTTCTTT
TRBV6-5	NA	NA	TRBJ1-1	13	CASSYSWGTEAFF	TGTGCCAGCAGTTACTCGTGGGGTACTGAAGCTTTCTTT
TRBV7-6	NA	NA	TRBJ2-7	15	CASSVSGTGSYEQYF	TGTGCCAGCAGCGTCTCCGGGACGGGCTCCTACGAGCAGTACTTC
TRBV3-1/TRBV3-2	NA	NA	TRBJ1-4	15	CASSPSQPTNEKLFF	TGTGCCAGCAGCCCCTCGCAACCAACTAATGAAAAACTGTTTTTT